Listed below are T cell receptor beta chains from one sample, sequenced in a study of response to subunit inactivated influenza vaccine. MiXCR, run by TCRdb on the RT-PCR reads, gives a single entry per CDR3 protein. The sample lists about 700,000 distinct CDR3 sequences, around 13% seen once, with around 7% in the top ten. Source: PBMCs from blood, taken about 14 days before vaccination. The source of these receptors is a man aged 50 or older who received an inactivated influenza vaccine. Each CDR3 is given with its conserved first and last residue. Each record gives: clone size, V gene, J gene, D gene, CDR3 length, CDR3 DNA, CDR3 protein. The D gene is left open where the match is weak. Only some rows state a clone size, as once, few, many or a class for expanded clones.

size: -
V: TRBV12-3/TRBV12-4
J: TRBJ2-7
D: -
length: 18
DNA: TGTGCCAGCAGTTTTGAAGGTATAACGGGGGTGGTTTCCTACGAGCAGTACTTC
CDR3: CASSFEGITGVVSYEQYF

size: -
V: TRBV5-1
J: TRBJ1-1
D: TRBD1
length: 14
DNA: TGCGCCAGCAGCTCGGGCACAGGGGCGACTGAAGCTTTCTTT
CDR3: CASSSGTGATEAFF

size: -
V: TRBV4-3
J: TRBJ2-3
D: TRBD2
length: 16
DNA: TGCGCCAGCAGCCAAGTCCTAGCGGGGACCGCCGGTACGCAGTATTTT
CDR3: CASSQVLAGTAGTQYF

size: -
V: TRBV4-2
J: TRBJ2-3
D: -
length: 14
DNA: TGTGCCAGCAGCCCTAGTAAAGCGGCAGATACGCAGTATTTT
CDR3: CASSPSKAADTQYF

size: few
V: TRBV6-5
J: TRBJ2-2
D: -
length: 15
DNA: TGTGCCAGCAGTTACTTCGCTACGAACACCGGGGAGCTGTTTTTT
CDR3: CASSYFATNTGELFF

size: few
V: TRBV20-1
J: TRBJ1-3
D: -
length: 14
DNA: TGCAGTGCTAGCTCCGGCCTGCTCGGAAACACCATATATTTT
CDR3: CSASSGLLGNTIYF

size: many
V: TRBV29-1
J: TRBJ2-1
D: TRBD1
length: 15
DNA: TGCAGCGTTAGAGCGACAGGGTCCCCCGGGGATGAGCAGTTCTTC
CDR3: CSVRATGSPGDEQFF

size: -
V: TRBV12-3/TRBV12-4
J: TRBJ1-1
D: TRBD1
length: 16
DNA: TGTGCCAGCAGTAGAAGACAGGGCCTTCGAAGCACTGAAGCTTTCTTT
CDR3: CASSRRQGLRSTEAFF

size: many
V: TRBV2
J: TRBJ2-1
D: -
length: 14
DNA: TGTGCCAGCACTAGGCCCGGGACAATAAATGAGCAGTTCTTC
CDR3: CASTRPGTINEQFF

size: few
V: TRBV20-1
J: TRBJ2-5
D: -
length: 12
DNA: TGCAGTGCTAGACCCAAGGGGGAGACCCAGTACTTC
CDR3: CSARPKGETQYF

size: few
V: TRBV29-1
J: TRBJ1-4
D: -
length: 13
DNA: TGCAGCGTTGAAAGGGCCCCCGAAGGGCAACTGTTTTTT
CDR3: CSVERAPEGQLFF

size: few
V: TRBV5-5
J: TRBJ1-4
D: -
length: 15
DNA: TGTGCCAGCAGTTACTCAACGGATCCTAATGAAAAACTGTTTTTT
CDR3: CASSYSTDPNEKLFF

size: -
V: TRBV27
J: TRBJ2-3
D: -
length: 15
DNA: TGTGCCAGCAGTTTCCTCCCGACGTACACAGATACGCAGTATTTT
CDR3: CASSFLPTYTDTQYF

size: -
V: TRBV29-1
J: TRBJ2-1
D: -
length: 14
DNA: TGCAGCGGGAGGGGAAAACAGAAGTTCGGCGAGCAGTTCTTC
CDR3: CSGRGKQKFGEQFF

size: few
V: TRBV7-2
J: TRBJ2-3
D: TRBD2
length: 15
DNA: TGTGCCAGCAGCTACATAGCGGGAGGCACAGATACGCAGTATTTT
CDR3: CASSYIAGGTDTQYF

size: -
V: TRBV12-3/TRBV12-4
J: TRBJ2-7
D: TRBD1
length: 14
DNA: TGTGCCAGCAGTTACAGGGGCGATACCTACGAGCAGTACTTC
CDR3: CASSYRGDTYEQYF

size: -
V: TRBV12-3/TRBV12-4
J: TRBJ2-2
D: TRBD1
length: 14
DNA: TGTGCCGGGACAGGGGGACCTAACACCGGGGAGCTGTTTTTT
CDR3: CAGTGGPNTGELFF

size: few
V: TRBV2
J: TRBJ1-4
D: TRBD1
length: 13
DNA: TGTGCCAGCAGTTCCGACAGGGATGAAAAACTGTTTTTT
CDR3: CASSSDRDEKLFF

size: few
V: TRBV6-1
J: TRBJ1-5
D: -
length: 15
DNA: TGTGCCAGCAGTCGGGACAACGTAGGGAATCAGCCCCAGCATTTT
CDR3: CASSRDNVGNQPQHF

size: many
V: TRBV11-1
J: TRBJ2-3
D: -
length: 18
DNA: TGTGCCAGCAGCGGGACTCTCTGGAGCTCTTCTTCGCCAGATACGCAGTATTTT
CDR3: CASSGTLWSSSSPDTQYF

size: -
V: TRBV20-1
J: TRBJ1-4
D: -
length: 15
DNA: TGCAGTGCTAGAGATCACTGGGAATCTAATGAAAAACTGTTTTTT
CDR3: CSARDHWESNEKLFF

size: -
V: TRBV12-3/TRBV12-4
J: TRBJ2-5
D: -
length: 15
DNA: TGTGCCAGCAGTCGTCCCGGGACGGCCGAAGAGACCCAGTACTTC
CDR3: CASSRPGTAEETQYF

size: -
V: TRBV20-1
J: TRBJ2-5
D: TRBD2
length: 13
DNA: TGCAGTGCCCCGACTAGCGGGGAAGAGACCCAGTACTTC
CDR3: CSAPTSGEETQYF

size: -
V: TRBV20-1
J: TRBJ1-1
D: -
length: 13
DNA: TGCAGTGCTAGAGTGGGCAGGGATACTGAAGCTTTCTTT
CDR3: CSARVGRDTEAFF

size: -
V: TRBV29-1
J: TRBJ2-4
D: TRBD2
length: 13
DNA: TGCAGCGTTGAGCTCCTAGCGGGGAACATTCAGTACTTC
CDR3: CSVELLAGNIQYF

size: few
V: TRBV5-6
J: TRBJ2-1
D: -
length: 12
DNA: TGTGCCAGCAGCTTGGGGCGGCTTGAGCAGTTCTTC
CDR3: CASSLGRLEQFF

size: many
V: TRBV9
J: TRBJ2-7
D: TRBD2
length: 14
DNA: TGTGCCAGCAGCGTTAGCGGGAGGGCCCACGAGCAGTACTTC
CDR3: CASSVSGRAHEQYF

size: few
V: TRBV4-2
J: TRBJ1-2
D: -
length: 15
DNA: TGTGCCAGCAGCGCATCCGGGACCCCTTACAATGGCTACACCTTC
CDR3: CASSASGTPYNGYTF

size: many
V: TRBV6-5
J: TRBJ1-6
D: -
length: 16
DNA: TGTGCCAGCAGTTTCCTCCCGGCAGGGTTAGATTCACCCCTCCACTTT
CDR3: CASSFLPAGLDSPLHF

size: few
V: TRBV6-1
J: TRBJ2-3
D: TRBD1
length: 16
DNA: TGTGCCAGCAGTCCTTGGACAGGACCGAAGGCAGATACGCAGTATTTT
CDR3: CASSPWTGPKADTQYF

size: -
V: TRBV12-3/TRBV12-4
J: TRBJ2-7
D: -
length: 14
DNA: TGTGCCAGCAGTTTCGCCGACACAAATTACGAGCAGTACTTC
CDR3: CASSFADTNYEQYF

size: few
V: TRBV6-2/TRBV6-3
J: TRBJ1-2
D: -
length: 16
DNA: TGTGCCAGCAGCGAACCTACAGGGAAGGCTAACTATGGCTACACCTTC
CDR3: CASSEPTGKANYGYTF

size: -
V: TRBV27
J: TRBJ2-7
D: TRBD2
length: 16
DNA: TGTGCCAGCAGAAATAACGGACTAGCGGGAGTGAGCGAGCAGTACTTC
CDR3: CASRNNGLAGVSEQYF

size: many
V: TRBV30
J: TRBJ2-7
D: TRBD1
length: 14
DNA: TGTGCCTGGAGTATCGGGACAGTTTCCTACGAGCAGTACTTC
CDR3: CAWSIGTVSYEQYF

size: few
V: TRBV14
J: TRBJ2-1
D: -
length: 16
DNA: TGTGCCAGCAGCCACCACCAGGAGCTATTCTACAATGAGCAGTTCTTC
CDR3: CASSHHQELFYNEQFF

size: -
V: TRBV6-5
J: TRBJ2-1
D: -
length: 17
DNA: TGTGCCAGCAGTTCCCAATCGGGCCTAGGAACCTACAATGAGCAGTTCTTC
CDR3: CASSSQSGLGTYNEQFF

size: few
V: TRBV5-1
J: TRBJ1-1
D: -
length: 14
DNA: TGCGCCAGCAGCTCGGGCCGGAGAAGGACTGAAGCTTTCTTT
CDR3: CASSSGRRRTEAFF

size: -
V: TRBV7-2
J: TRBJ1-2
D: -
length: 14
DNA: TGTGCCAGCAGTTTTCGAGCCGGGGACTATGGCTACACCTTC
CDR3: CASSFRAGDYGYTF

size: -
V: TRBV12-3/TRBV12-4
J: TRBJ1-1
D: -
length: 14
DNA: TGTGCCAGCAGTTTCCAGTTGGAGGACACTGAAGCTTTCTTT
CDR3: CASSFQLEDTEAFF

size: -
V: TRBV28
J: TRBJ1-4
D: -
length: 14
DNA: TGTGCCAGCAGTTCACGGAAGACGTATGAAAAACTGTTTTTT
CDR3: CASSSRKTYEKLFF

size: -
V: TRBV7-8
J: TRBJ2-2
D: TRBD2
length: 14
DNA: TGTGCCAGCATCGGGCGGGAGTTCACCGGGGAGCTGTTTTTT
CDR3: CASIGREFTGELFF

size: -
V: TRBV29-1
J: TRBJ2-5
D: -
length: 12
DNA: TGCAGCGGCGTGGGACAAGAAGAGACCCAGTACTTC
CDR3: CSGVGQEETQYF

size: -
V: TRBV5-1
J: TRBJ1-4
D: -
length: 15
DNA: TGCGCCAGCAGCTTGGGCTGGGGGATGAATGAAAAACTGTTTTTT
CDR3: CASSLGWGMNEKLFF

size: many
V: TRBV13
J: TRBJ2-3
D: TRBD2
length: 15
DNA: TGTGCCAGCAGCTTGGCGGGGGGGTACACAGATACGCAGTATTTT
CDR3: CASSLAGGYTDTQYF

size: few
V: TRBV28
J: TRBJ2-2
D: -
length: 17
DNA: TGTGCCAGCAGGGTGGGGGGCGTGACAGCGGCCACCGGGGAGCTGTTTTTT
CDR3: CASRVGGVTAATGELFF

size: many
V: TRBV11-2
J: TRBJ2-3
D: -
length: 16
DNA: TGTGCCAGCAGCCCCTGGAGGGGTCCTAGCACAGATACGCAGTATTTT
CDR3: CASSPWRGPSTDTQYF

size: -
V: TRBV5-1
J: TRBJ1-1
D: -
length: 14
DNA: TGCGCCAGCAGCCCAGCGGGGTCGGGCACTGAAGCTTTCTTT
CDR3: CASSPAGSGTEAFF

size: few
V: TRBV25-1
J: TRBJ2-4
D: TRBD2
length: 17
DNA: TGTGCCAGCAGACCTTCTCGGGTAGCGGGTGACAAAAACATTCAGTACTTC
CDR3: CASRPSRVAGDKNIQYF